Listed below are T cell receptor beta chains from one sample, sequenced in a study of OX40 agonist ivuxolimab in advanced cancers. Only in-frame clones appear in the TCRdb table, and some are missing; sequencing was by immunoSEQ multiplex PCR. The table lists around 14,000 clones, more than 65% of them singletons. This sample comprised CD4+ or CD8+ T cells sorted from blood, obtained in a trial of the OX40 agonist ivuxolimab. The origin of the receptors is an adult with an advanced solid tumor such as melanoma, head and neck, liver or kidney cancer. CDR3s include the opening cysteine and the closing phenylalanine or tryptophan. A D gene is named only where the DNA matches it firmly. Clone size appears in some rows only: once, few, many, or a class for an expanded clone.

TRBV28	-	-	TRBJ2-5	CASSGQWETQYF	TGTGCCAGCAGCGGGCAGTGGGAGACCCAGTACTTC
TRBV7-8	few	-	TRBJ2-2	CASSLVGGSGELFF	TGTGCCAGCAGCTTAGTCGGGGGATCGGGGGAGCTGTTTTTT
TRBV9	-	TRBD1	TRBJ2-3	CASSVGQGLDITDTQYF	TGTGCCAGCAGCGTTGGACAGGGACTTGATATCACAGATACGCAGTATTTT
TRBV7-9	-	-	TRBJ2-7	CASSHGNEQYF	TGTGCCAGCAGCCACGGTAACGAGCAGTACTTC
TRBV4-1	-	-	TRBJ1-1	CASSQEGPAGYNTEAFF	TGCGCCAGCAGCCAAGAAGGCCCTGCAGGCTACAACACTGAAGCTTTCTTT
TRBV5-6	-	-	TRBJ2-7	CASSYRVHSYEQYF	TGTGCCAGCAGCTACAGGGTACACTCCTACGAGCAGTACTTC
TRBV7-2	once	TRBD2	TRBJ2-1	CASSSTSGVYNEQFF	TGTGCCAGCAGCTCCACTAGCGGTGTGTACAATGAGCAGTTCTTC
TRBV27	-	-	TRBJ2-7	CASSLQHSYEQYF	TGTGCCAGCAGTTTACAGCACTCCTACGAGCAGTACTTC
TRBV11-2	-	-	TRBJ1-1	CASSLVVNGAFF	TGTGCCAGCAGCTTAGTTGTGAATGGAGCTTTCTTT
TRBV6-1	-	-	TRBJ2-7	CASSAQVPESSYEQYF	TGTGCCAGCAGTGCACAGGTGCCTGAGAGCTCCTACGAGCAGTACTTC
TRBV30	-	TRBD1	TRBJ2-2	CAFKGTANTGELFF	TGTGCCTTTAAAGGGACAGCGAACACCGGGGAGCTGTTTTTT
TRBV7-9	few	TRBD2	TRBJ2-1	CASSLTTSGSNEQFF	TGTGCCAGCAGCTTAACTACTAGCGGGAGTAATGAGCAGTTCTTC
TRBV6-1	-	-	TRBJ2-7	CASSEALISEQYF	TGTGCCAGCAGTGAAGCGCTTATTAGCGAGCAGTACTTC
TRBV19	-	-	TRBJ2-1	CASSKGNYNEQFF	TGTGCCAGTAGCAAGGGGAACTACAATGAGCAGTTCTTC
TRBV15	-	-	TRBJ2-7	CATSRVDLYEQYF	TGTGCCACCAGCAGAGTCGACTTGTACGAGCAGTACTTC